This TCR beta chain was sequenced for a study of T cell responses to AZD1222 COVID-19 vaccine. Notes on the study in general: The study found Spike-specific TCR breadth and depth rose after two AZD1222 doses. As reported, nearly half of all spike-specific TCRs target variant regions that are unmutated.

This clone came up many times. Its matching antigen is unknown. TCRdb's copy holds only in-frame clones and misses some; the assay was immunoSEQ multiplex PCR. The sample holds 100,000 or so clones, about 90% seen once. Looked up from germline, CDR1 is MNHEY and CDR2 is SMNVEV (reference sequence). V was pared by 4 bases and J by 8 bases, with 11 bases between. There are 13 residues in the CDR3. The V call is TRBV27, the J call TRBJ2-2; D is unclear. The source material was peripheral blood, sampled on day 0 of AZD1222 vaccination. The receptor comes from an adult in good health. CDR3 sequence reads: CASSSPLGGELFF. CDR3 in DNA: TGTGCCAGCAGTTCCCCCTTAGGTGGGGAGCTGTTTTTT.